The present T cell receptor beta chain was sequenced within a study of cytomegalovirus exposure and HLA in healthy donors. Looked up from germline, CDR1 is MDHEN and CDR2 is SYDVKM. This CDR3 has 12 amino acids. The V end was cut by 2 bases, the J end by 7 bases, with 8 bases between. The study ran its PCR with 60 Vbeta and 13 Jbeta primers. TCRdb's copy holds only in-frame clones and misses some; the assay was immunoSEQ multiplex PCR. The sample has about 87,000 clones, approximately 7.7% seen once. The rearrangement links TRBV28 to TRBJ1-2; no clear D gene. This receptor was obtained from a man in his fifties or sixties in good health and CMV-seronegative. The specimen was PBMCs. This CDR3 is CASSLPRGGYTF. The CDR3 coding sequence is TGTGCCAGCAGTTTACCACGGGGTGGCTACACCTTC.